These T cell receptor beta chains were read from a single sample in a study of immune evolution from preneoplasia to lung adenocarcinoma. Some clones are missing from TCRdb's copy, which holds only in-frame ones; the method was immunoSEQ multiplex PCR. The repertoire holds 35,000 to 40,000 clones, with around 74% as singletons. Sequencing was performed on FFPE invasive lung adenocarcinoma tissue. These receptors were taken from a person between 55 and 69 years old with lung adenocarcinoma. Each CDR3 is given with its conserved first and last residue. Fields, in order: D gene, clone size, V gene, J gene, CDR3 protein, CDR3 DNA. D genes are given only for firm matches. Some rows have no size entry. The others give once, few or many, or a class for an expanded clone.

>TRBD1|once|TRBV7-2|TRBJ2-2
CASSLAGQGASGELFF
TGTGCCAGCAGCTTAGCTGGACAGGGGGCGTCCGGGGAGCTGTTTTTT
>-|-|TRBV7-9|TRBJ2-3
CASSLARDTQYF
TGTGCCAGCAGCTTAGCTCGTGATACGCAGTATTTT
>TRBD2|-|TRBV19|TRBJ2-3
CASRKAGGGDTQYF
TGTGCCAGTAGGAAAGCGGGAGGGGGGGATACGCAGTATTTT
>-|-|TRBV6-6|TRBJ1-1
CASRDRQGSTEAFF
TGTGCCAGCAGAGACCGTCAGGGGAGCACTGAAGCTTTCTTT
>-|-|TRBV5-1|TRBJ1-3
CASSLTQMSSGNTIYF
TGCGCCAGCAGCTTGACGCAGATGAGCTCTGGAAACACCATATATTTT
>TRBD2|-|TRBV12-5|TRBJ2-1
CASGLSGRASEQFF
TGTGCTAGTGGTTTAAGCGGGAGGGCCTCTGAGCAGTTCTTC
>-|-|TRBV6-6|TRBJ2-7
CASSYSSRQTYEQYF
TGTGCCAGCAGTTACTCCTCCCGACAGACCTACGAGCAGTACTTC
>-|-|TRBV28|TRBJ1-5
CASRFRTPERSRPQHF
TGTGCCAGCAGATTCAGAACACCCGAAAGATCTCGGCCCCAGCATTTT
>-|once|TRBV11-2|TRBJ1-2
CASSLGPLQNYGYTF
TGTGCCAGCAGCTTAGGGCCCCTACAGAACTATGGCTACACCTTC
>-|-|TRBV19|TRBJ2-3
CASSSNSGADTQYF
TGTGCCAGTAGTTCAAACTCGGGAGCAGATACGCAGTATTTT
>-|-|TRBV14|TRBJ2-7
CASSRSDSYEQYF
TGTGCCAGCAGCCGTAGCGACTCCTACGAGCAGTACTTC
>-|once|TRBV18|TRBJ1-2
CASSTDTYGYTF
TGTGCCAGCTCAACAGATACTTATGGCTACACCTTC
>-|-|TRBV13|TRBJ2-1
CASSSRPGLSGEQFF
TGTGCCAGCAGCTCCCGTCCCGGACTTTCGGGTGAGCAGTTCTTC
>-|-|TRBV5-4|TRBJ1-3
CASGTAGGNTIYF
TGTGCCAGCGGCACGGCAGGGGGAAACACCATATATTTT
>-|-|TRBV5-1|TRBJ2-1
CASSLAVTYNEQFF
TGCGCCAGCAGCTTGGCCGTTACTTATAATGAGCAGTTCTTC
>-|-|TRBV5-5|TRBJ2-7
CASSLDGASSYEQYF
TGTGCCAGCAGCTTGGACGGGGCCAGCTCCTACGAGCAGTACTTC
>-|-|TRBV6-5|TRBJ1-1
CASSSQGRSFF
TGTGCCAGCAGTTCACAGGGTAGAAGTTTCTTT
>-|-|TRBV7-9|TRBJ1-4
CASSFAIGGHSTNEKLFF
TGTGCCAGCAGCTTTGCGATCGGAGGCCACTCAACTAATGAAAAACTGTTTTTT
>-|-|TRBV11-3|TRBJ2-7
CASSLAGEAYEQYF
TGTGCCAGCAGCTTAGCGGGAGAAGCGTACGAGCAGTACTTC
>-|few|TRBV19|TRBJ2-1
CASKDWTNNEQFF
TGTGCCAGTAAGGATTGGACTAACAATGAGCAGTTCTTC
>TRBD1|once|TRBV28|TRBJ1-4
CASRPGGAGTNEKLFF
TGTGCCAGCAGGCCAGGGGGCGCGGGAACTAATGAAAAACTGTTTTTT
>-|-|TRBV19|TRBJ2-2
CASRSPEKNTGELFF
TGTGCCAGTAGATCCCCGGAGAAGAACACCGGGGAGCTGTTTTTT
>-|-|TRBV7-9|TRBJ2-5
CASSLVRGVQETQYF
TGTGCCAGCAGCTTAGTCAGGGGCGTACAAGAGACCCAGTACTTC
>-|-|TRBV9|TRBJ1-1
CASSVVPYTEAFF
TGTGCCAGCAGCGTAGTTCCCTACACTGAAGCTTTCTTT
>-|few|TRBV19|TRBJ1-5
CASSTGGDQPQHF
TGTGCCAGTAGTACCGGAGGGGATCAGCCCCAGCATTTT
>TRBD1|-|TRBV18|TRBJ1-2
CASSPIEDRGDHYGYTF
TGTGCCAGCTCACCGATCGAGGACAGGGGTGATCACTATGGCTACACCTTC
>-|-|TRBV7-2|TRBJ1-1
CASSSSSGVDFF
TGTGCCAGCAGCTCCTCATCGGGGGTGGATTTCTTT
>TRBD2|few|TRBV7-7|TRBJ2-7
CASSLREGGEQYF
TGTGCCAGCAGCTTACGGGAGGGAGGCGAGCAGTACTTC
>-|-|TRBV2|TRBJ1-2
CASSSTRQGDGGYTF
TGTGCCAGCAGTTCAACCCGGCAAGGGGATGGTGGCTACACCTTC
>-|-|TRBV14|TRBJ1-2
CASSQGAGGDYGYTF
TGTGCCAGCAGCCAAGGAGCCGGGGGCGACTATGGCTACACCTTC
>TRBD2|-|TRBV5-1|TRBJ2-7
CASSLGGASGEQYF
TGCGCCAGCAGCTTGGGAGGGGCTAGCGGCGAGCAGTACTTC
>-|-|TRBV11-2|TRBJ1-2
CASSARQGTYGYTF
TGTGCCAGCAGCGCGCGGCAGGGGACCTATGGCTACACCTTC
>-|-|TRBV7-3|TRBJ2-7
CASSFGRGYEQYF
TGTGCCAGCAGCTTTGGCAGGGGCTACGAGCAGTACTTC
>-|-|TRBV7-9|TRBJ2-3
CASSLVGVRSTDTQYF
TGTGCCAGCAGCTTAGTGGGGGTAAGGAGCACAGATACGCAGTATTTT
>TRBD1|-|TRBV27|TRBJ2-5
CASSLQGAGETQYF
TGTGCCAGCAGCCTACAGGGGGCCGGAGAGACCCAGTACTTC
>TRBD1|-|TRBV12-5|TRBJ2-5
CASGTGQGGGETQYF
TGTGCTAGTGGAACCGGACAGGGGGGAGGAGAGACCCAGTACTTC
>-|-|TRBV5-1|TRBJ2-2
CASSLASGAHGELFF
TGCGCCAGCAGCTTGGCCTCAGGGGCCCACGGGGAGCTGTTTTTT
>-|-|TRBV27|TRBJ2-1
CASSFWESSYNEQFF
TGTGCCAGCAGTTTTTGGGAGAGCTCCTACAATGAGCAGTTCTTC
>-|-|TRBV2|TRBJ2-7
CASSEYIYREQYF
TGTGCCAGCAGTGAATATATTTACCGCGAGCAGTACTTC
>-|-|TRBV2|TRBJ2-2
CASNAGSGELFF
TGTGCCAGCAACGCCGGGTCCGGGGAGCTGTTTTTT
>TRBD2|-|TRBV19|TRBJ2-2
CASSMGPSGRRTGELFF
TGTGCCAGTAGTATGGGACCTAGCGGGAGACGAACCGGGGAGCTGTTTTTT
>-|few|TRBV27|TRBJ2-3
CASSLAGGIVVTQYF
TGTGCCAGCAGTTTAGCAGGGGGGATAGTGGTTACGCAGTATTTT
>-|-|TRBV5-1|TRBJ1-4
CASSPSNTPNEKLFF
TGCGCCAGCAGCCCCTCAAACACACCTAATGAAAAACTGTTTTTT
>-|-|TRBV18|TRBJ2-2
CASSLDSLSTGELFF
TGTGCCAGCTCACTGGACTCTCTCAGCACCGGGGAGCTGTTTTTT
>TRBD2|-|TRBV29-1|TRBJ2-1
CSVVAGGSYNEQFF
TGCAGCGTAGTAGCGGGAGGGTCCTACAATGAGCAGTTCTTC
>-|-|TRBV9|TRBJ1-3
CASSVDRGGNTIYF
TGTGCCAGCAGCGTAGATCGGGGTGGAAACACCATATATTTT
>-|-|TRBV11-2|TRBJ2-5
CASNDWQQETQYF
TGTGCCAGCAATGATTGGCAACAAGAGACCCAGTACTTC
>-|-|TRBV20-1|TRBJ1-1
CSARVYTEAFF
TGCAGTGCGAGAGTTTACACTGAAGCTTTCTTT
>-|-|TRBV6-6|TRBJ1-5
CASRLRQGNQPQHF
TGTGCCAGCAGGTTACGGCAGGGGAATCAGCCCCAGCATTTT
>-|-|TRBV18|TRBJ1-5
CASSRQELQPQHF
TGTGCCAGCTCCCGACAGGAGCTGCAGCCCCAGCATTTT
>-|-|TRBV20-1|TRBJ2-1
CSASRINEQFF
TGCAGTGCTAGCAGGATCAATGAGCAGTTCTTC
>-|few|TRBV2|TRBJ2-4
CASSVEAKNIQYF
TGTGCCAGCAGTGTGGAAGCCAAAAACATTCAGTACTTC
>-|-|TRBV6-1|TRBJ2-7
CASSERGGGGSYEQYF
TGTGCCAGCAGTGAAAGGGGGGGAGGGGGATCCTACGAGCAGTACTTC
>-|medium-sized|TRBV5-1|TRBJ2-7
CASSLEGYEQYF
TGCGCCAGCAGCTTAGAGGGCTACGAGCAGTACTTC
>-|-|TRBV18|TRBJ2-6
CASSPFAPGESSGANVLTF
TGTGCCAGCTCACCATTTGCGCCCGGTGAGAGCTCTGGGGCCAACGTCCTGACTTTC
>-|-|TRBV9|TRBJ2-2
CASSVRPNTGELFF
TGTGCCAGCAGCGTACGGCCGAACACCGGGGAGCTGTTTTTT
>TRBD1|-|TRBV9|TRBJ2-7
CASSVFQGASSYEQYF
TGTGCCAGCAGCGTATTTCAGGGGGCGAGCTCCTACGAGCAGTACTTC
>-|once|TRBV5-1|TRBJ2-7
CASSLGQGIRYEQYF
TGCGCCAGCAGCTTGGGGCAGGGGATAAGGTACGAGCAGTACTTC
>TRBD1|-|TRBV5-1|TRBJ1-2
CASSAQPGQRTGGYTF
TGCGCCAGCAGCGCCCAACCGGGACAGCGGACAGGGGGCTACACCTTC
>TRBD1|-|TRBV28|TRBJ2-2
CASTNRQGYTGELFF
TGTGCCAGCACCAATCGACAGGGCTACACCGGGGAGCTGTTTTTT